This TCR beta chain is drawn from a study of CD8 T cells in Susac syndrome (dated by TCRdb to about 2019). For the wider study: Of the Susac syndrome patients who were sequenced, eight or nine were in clinical remission while more than five had clinically active disease. Whether CD8+ T cell activation and differentiation in Susac syndrome was antigen driven was tested using repertoire sequencing. The clonality of the CD8+ T cell repertoire was compared across approximately eleven healthy donors, some 14 Susac syndrome patients and 15 multiple sclerosis patients. At blood withdrawal, Susac syndrome patients were either therapy-naive, taking corticosteroids (in some cases with IVIg as well), or taking IVIg alone. Study-wide conclusions, independent of this receptor: Looking at Susac-specific public clones, the researchers identified some 15 in the total CD8+ repertoire and about 5 in the CD8+ TEMRA repertoire. The TCR sequencing and HLA analysis was acknowledged to have included a relatively small number of individuals. Clonal expansion was observed in Susac syndrome CD8+ repertoires, with the highest expansion in CD8+ TEMRA cells and greater expansion in clinically active than in remitting patients.

CDR1 KGHSH and CDR2 LQKENI are derived from the germline V gene. The CDR3 contains 17 residues, cysteine and phenylalanine counted. Only CDR3 DNA remains: 51 bases, in frame from the first base. The trim is 2 bases for V and 0 bases for J, with a gap of 11 bases between the germline ends. RNA was extracted with the RNeasy kit and roughly 0.45 to 1 ug was reverse transcribed using random hexamers. The immunoSEQ multiplex PCR assay, which covers 54 Vbeta and 13 Jbeta segments, was used to amplify TCR beta CDR3 regions. To correct PCR amplification bias, a synthetic template baseline was used for both primer optimization and computational correction. Processing in the source paper ran as follows. Reads were annotated to V, D and J genes according to IMGT and were analyzed with immunoSEQ Analyzer, with only productive sequences retained. Clonality was calculated as one minus the Shannon entropy normalized by log2 of the number of productive unique sequences. For each patient and control, public and private clones were evaluated within the 100 most prevalent clones. Susac-specific clones were defined as absent from healthy and MS cohorts, about 1,100 published viral clones and other ImmuneACCESS disease sequences. TCRdb ran its own pipeline on the public reads, namely fastp trimming at Q25 and MiXCR clone calling, and kept in-frame beta chains. Each CDR3 protein appears once, grouped with its most common genes and DNA. The V and J calls follow TCRdb's processing rather than the paper's. The sample has fewer than 95,000 distinct CDR3 sequences on record, approximately 96% of them singletons. The leading ten clones occupy 0.55% to 0.8% of the sample.

Peripheral blood CD8+ and CD4+ T cells from healthy donors, Susac syndrome patients and multiple sclerosis patients were profiled by high-throughput TCR beta sequencing. The Susac syndrome patients fulfilled recently defined diagnostic criteria for either definite or probable disease. CD8+ TEMRA cells were enriched by FACS, while bulk CD8+ and CD4+ T cells were purified by magnetic negative isolation. Blood was drawn into EDTA tubes, processed within 24 hours, and PBMCs were isolated by density gradient centrifugation. PBMCs intended for TCR sequencing were cryopreserved in liquid nitrogen and thawed later in a water bath at 37 degrees C. The sorted or isolated CD4+, CD8+ and CD8+ TEMRA cells reached a purity of at least 90%. About this clonotype: Its antigen is still unknown. Nothing much larger sits one base from this clone, and base qualities are not available.

Specimen: CD8+ T cells from PBMCs. The receptor was derived from a human donor with Susac syndrome. Rearrangement joined TRBV18 to TRBJ1-6, with the D gene not clear enough to name. CDR3 region: CASSPNPRSSYNSPLHF. The sequence in DNA is TGTGCCAGCTCACCAAACCCCCGGAGCTCCTATAATTCACCCCTCCACTTT.